Shown below are 5 T cell receptor beta chains from a single sample sequenced in a study of cytomegalovirus exposure and HLA in healthy donors. The PCR was carried out with 60 Vbeta primers and 13 Jbeta primers. The data were produced by immunoSEQ multiplex PCR, yet TCRdb's version contains in-frame clones alone and is incomplete. The sample carries some 52,000 clones, over 60% recorded once. What was sequenced was PBMCs. These receptors originate from a woman aged 45-65 years in good health and CMV-seronegative.

J is TRBJ1-4 and V is TRBV28; D remains unclear. Germline V lookup: CDR1 MDHEN, CDR2 SYDVKM. The CDR3 loop spans 14 amino acids. V lost 5 bases, J lost 0 bases, and 7 bases lay in between. In DNA, the CDR3 is TGTGCCAGCAGTGGAGATGCAACTAATGAAAAACTGTTTTTT. Encoded protein: CASSGDATNEKLFF.

This clone showed up just a few times. The chain carries TRBV10-1 and TRBJ1-5; 10 nucleotides line up with TRBD1. Germline CDR1 is WNHNN and CDR2 is SYGVQD (reference sequence). V lost 8 bases to trimming and J lost 7 bases; unmatched junction nucleotides: 5. The CDR3 has 13 residues. CDR3 protein: CASLTGGGQPQHF. The DNA for the CDR3 is TGCGCCAGCCTGACAGGGGGCGGCCAGCCCCAGCATTTT.

The chain recombines TRBV6-1 with TRBJ2-7, with D perhaps TRBD1 (6 bases). V was trimmed by 11 bases and J by 6 bases, leaving 23 bases between them. The CDR3 totals 14 residues. CDR1 is MNHNS and CDR2 is SASEGT in the germline V gene. CDR3 amino acids: CASSKAGTISEQYF. CDR3 nucleotides: TGTGCCTCTAGCAAGGCAGGGACAATCAGCGAGCAGTACTTC.

The rearrangement uses TRBV19 and TRBJ1-1; D remains ambiguous. Germline CDR1 and CDR2: LNHDA and SQIVND (reference sequence). This CDR3 is 15 amino acids long. V lost 6 bases and J 2 bases, leaving 16 bases between the germline ends. The DNA of the CDR3 is TGTGCCAGTAGCTCGGAGGTCCTTCATAACACTGAAGCTTTCTTT. This encodes CASSSEVLHNTEAFF.

V is TRBV21-1 and J is TRBJ1-4. TRBV21-1 is deemed a pseudogene. CDR3 length: 15 amino acids. The DNA for the CDR3 is TGTGCCAGCAGCAAAGTTCCACGCGATAATGAAAAACTGTTTTTT. Protein: CASSKVPRDNEKLFF.